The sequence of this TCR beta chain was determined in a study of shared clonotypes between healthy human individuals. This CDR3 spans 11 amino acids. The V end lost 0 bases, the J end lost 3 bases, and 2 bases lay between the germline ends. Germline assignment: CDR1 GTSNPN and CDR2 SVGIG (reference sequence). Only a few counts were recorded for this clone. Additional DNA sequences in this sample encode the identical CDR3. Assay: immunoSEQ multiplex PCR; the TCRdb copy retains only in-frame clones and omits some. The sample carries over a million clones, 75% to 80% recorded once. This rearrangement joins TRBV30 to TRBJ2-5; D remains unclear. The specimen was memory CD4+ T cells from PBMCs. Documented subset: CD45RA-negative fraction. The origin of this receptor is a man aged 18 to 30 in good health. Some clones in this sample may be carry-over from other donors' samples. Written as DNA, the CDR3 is TGTGCCTGGAGTGTAAAAGAGACCCAGTACTTC. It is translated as CAWSVKETQYF.